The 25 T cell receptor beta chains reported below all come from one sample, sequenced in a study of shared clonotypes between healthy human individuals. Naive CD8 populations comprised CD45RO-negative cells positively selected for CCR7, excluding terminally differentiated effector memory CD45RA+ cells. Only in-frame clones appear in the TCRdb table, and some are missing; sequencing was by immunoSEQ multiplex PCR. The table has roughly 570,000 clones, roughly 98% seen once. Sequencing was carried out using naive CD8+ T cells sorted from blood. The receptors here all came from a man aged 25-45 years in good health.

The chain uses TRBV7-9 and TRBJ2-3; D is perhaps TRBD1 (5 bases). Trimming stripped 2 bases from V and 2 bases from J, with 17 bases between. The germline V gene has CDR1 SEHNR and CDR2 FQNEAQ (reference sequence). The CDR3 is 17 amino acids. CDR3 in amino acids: CASSLPQGRSHTDTQYF. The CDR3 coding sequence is TGTGCCAGCAGCTTACCCCAGGGCCGATCCCACACAGATACGCAGTATTTT.

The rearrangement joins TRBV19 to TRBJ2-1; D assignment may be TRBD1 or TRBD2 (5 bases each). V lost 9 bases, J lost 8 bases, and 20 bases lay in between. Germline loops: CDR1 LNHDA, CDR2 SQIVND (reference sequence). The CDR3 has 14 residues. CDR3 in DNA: TGTGCCAGCGCCGTTGAGGGGCGGTGGGATGAGCAGTTCTTC. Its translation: CASAVEGRWDEQFF.

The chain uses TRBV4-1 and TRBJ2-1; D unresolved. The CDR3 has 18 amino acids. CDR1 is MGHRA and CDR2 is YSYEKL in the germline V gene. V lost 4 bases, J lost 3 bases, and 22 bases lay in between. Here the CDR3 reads CASSPVPRQKEIYNEQFF. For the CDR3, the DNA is TGCGCCAGCAGCCCTGTGCCCCGGCAGAAGGAAATCTACAATGAGCAGTTCTTC.

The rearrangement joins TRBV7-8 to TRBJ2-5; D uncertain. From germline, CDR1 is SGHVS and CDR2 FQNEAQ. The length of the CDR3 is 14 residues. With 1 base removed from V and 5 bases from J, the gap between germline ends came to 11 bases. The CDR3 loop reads CASSLERVDETQYF. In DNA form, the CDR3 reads TGTGCCAGCAGCTTAGAAAGGGTGGACGAGACCCAGTACTTC.

In DNA, the CDR3 is TGTGCCAGCAGGGACTTCGGCGGGGAGCTGTTTTTT. Translated, it gives CASRDFGGELFF. The chain uses TRBV9 and TRBJ2-2; D is perhaps TRBD2 (5 bases). Germline V CDR1 and CDR2: SGDLS, YYNGEE. Trimming pared 5 bases from V and 7 bases from J, leaving 9 bases between. The CDR3 is made up of 12 amino acids.

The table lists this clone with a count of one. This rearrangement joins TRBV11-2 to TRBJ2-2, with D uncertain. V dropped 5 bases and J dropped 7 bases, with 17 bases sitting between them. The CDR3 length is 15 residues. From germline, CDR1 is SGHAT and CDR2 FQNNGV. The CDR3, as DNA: TGTGCCAGCAGCGCCCCGACCGGCGTACGCGGGGAGCTGTTTTTT. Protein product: CASSAPTGVRGELFF.

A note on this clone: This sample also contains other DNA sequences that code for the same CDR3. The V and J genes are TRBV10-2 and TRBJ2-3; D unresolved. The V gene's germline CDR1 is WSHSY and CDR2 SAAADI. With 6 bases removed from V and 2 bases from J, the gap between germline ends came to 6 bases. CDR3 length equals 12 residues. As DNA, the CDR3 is TGCGCCAGCAGCCTTTACACAGATACGCAGTATTTT. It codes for CASSLYTDTQYF.

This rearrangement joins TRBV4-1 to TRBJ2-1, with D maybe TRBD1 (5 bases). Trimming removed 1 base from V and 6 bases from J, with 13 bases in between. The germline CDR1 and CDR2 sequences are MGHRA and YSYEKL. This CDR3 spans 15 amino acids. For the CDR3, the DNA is TGCGCCAGCAGCCAAGTTTTAGGGGCCCCCAATGAGCAGTTCTTC. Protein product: CASSQVLGAPNEQFF.

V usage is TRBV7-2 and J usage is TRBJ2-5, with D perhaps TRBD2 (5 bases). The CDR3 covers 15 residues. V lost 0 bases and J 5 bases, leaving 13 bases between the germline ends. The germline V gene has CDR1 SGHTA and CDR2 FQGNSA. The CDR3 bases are TGTGCCAGCAGCTTAGCGGGTTCGGGCGGGGAGACCCAGTACTTC. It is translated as CASSLAGSGGETQYF. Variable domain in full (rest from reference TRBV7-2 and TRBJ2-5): GAGVSQSPSNKVTEKGKDVELRCDPISGHTALYWYRQSLGQGLEFLIYFQGNSAPDKSGLPSDRFSAERTGGSVSTLTIQRTQQEDSAVYLCASSLAGSGGETQYFGPGTRLLVL.

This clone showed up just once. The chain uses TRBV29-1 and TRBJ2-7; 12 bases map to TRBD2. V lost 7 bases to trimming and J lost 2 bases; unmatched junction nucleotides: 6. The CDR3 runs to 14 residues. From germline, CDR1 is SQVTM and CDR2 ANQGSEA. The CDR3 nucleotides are TGCAGCGCACGACTAGCGGGGGCACCCTACGAGCAGTACTTC. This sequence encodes CSARLAGAPYEQYF.

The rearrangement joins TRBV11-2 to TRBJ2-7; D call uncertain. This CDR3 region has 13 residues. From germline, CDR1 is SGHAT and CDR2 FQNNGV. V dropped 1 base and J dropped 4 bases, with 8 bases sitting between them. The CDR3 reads CASSLAPEYEQYF. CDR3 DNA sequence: TGTGCCAGCAGCTTAGCCCCAGAATACGAGCAGTACTTC.

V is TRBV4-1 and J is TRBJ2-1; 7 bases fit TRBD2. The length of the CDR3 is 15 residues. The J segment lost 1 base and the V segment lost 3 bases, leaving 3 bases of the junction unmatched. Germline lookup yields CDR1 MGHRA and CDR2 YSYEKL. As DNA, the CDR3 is TGCGCCAGCAGCCACGGGGAGGGATCCTACAATGAGCAGTTCTTC. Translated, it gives CASSHGEGSYNEQFF.

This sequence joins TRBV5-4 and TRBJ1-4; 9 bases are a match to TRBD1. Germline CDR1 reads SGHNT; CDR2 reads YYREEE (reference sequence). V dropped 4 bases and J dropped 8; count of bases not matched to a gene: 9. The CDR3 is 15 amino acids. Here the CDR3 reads CASSRAGQGDEKLFF. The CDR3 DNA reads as TGTGCCAGCAGCAGAGCGGGACAGGGTGACGAAAAACTGTTTTTT.

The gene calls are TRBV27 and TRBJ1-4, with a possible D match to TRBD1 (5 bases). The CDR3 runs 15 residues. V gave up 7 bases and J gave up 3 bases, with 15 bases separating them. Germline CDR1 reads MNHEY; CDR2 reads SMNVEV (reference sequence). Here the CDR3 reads CASTTRDLANEKLFF. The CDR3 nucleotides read TGTGCCAGCACTACCAGGGATCTCGCTAATGAAAAACTGTTTTTT. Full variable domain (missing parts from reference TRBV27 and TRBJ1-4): EAQVTQNPRYLITVTGKKLTVTCSQNMNHEYMSWYRQDPGLGLRQIYYSMNVEVTDKGDVPEGYKVSRKEKRNFPLILESPSPNQTSLYFCASTTRDLANEKLFFGSGTQLSVL.

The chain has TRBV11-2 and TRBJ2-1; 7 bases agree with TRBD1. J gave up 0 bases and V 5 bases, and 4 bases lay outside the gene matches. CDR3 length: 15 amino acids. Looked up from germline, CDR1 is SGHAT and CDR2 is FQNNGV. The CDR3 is CASSPRQGSYNEQFF. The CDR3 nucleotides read TGTGCCAGCAGCCCTCGACAGGGCTCCTACAATGAGCAGTTCTTC.

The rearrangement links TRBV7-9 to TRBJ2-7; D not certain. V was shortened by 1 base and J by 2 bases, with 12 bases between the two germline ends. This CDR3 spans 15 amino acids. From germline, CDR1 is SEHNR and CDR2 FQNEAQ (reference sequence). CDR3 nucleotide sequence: TGTGCCAGCAGCTTAGTGAGCCAGTCCACCTACGAGCAGTACTTC. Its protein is CASSLVSQSTYEQYF.

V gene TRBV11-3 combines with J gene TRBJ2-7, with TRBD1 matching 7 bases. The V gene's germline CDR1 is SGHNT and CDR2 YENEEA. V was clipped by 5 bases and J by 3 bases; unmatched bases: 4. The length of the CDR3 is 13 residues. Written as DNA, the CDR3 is TGTGCCAGCAGCGACAGGGTTGGCTACGAGCAGTACTTC. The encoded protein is CASSDRVGYEQYF. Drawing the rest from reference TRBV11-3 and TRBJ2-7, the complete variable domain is EAGVVQSPRYKIIEKKQPVAFWCNPISGHNTLYWYLQNLGQGPELLIRYENEEAVDDSQLPKDRFSAERLKGVDSTLKIQPAELGDSAVYLCASSDRVGYEQYFGPGTRLTVT.

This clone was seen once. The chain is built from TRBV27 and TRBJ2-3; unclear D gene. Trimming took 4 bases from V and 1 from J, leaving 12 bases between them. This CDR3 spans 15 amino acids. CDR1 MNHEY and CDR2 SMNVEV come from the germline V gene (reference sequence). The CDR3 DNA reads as TGTGCCAGCAGTTCCAGGCCAGGTGGCACAGATACGCAGTATTTT. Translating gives CASSSRPGGTDTQYF.

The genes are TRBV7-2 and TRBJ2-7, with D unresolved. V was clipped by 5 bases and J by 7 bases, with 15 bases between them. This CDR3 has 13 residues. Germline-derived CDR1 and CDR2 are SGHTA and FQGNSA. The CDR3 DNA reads TGTGCCAGCAGCCTAAACGGGCGGATAGAGCAGTACTTC. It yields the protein CASSLNGRIEQYF.

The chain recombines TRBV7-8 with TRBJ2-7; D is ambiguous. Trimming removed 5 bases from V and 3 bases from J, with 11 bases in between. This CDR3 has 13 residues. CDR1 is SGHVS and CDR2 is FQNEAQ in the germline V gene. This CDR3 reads CASSPRDFYEQYF. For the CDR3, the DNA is TGTGCCAGCAGCCCCCGTGACTTCTACGAGCAGTACTTC.

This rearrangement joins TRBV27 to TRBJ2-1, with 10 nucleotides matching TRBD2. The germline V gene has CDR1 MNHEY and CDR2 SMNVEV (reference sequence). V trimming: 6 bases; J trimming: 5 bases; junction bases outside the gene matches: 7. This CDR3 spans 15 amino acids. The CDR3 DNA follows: TGTGCCAGCAGCCCACTAGCGGGAATCAACAATGAGCAGTTCTTC. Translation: CASSPLAGINNEQFF.

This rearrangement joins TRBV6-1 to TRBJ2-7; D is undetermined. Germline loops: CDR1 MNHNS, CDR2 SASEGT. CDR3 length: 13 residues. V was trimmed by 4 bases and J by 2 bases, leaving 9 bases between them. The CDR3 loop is CASSGVKPYEQYF. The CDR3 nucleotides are TGTGCCAGCAGTGGGGTTAAACCCTACGAGCAGTACTTC.

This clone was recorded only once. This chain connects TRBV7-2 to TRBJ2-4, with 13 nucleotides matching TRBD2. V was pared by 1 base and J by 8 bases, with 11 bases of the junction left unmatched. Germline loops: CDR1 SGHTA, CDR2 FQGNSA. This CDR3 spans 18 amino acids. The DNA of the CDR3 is TGTGCCAGCAGCTTAGACCTACTAGCGGGAGGGCCGACGGACATTCAGTACTTC. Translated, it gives CASSLDLLAGGPTDIQYF.

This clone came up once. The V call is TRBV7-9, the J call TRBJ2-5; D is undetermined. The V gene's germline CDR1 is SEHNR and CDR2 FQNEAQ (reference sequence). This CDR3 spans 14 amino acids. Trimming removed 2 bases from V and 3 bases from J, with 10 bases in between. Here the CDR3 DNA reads TGTGCCAGCAGCTTACCCGAGGCGAAAGAGACCCAGTACTTC. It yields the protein CASSLPEAKETQYF. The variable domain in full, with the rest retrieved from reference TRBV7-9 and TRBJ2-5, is DTGVSQNPRHKITKRGQNVTFRCDPISEHNRLYWYRQTLGQGPEFLTYFQNEAQLEKSRLLSDRFSAERPKGSFSTLEIQRTEQGDSAMYLCASSLPEAKETQYFGPGTRLLVL.

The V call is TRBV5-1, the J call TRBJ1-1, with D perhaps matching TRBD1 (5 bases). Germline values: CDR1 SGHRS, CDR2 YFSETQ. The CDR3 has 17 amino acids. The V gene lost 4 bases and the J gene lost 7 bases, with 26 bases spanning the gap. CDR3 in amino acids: CASSATVGDWRQFEAFF. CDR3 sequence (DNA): TGCGCCAGCAGCGCGACCGTGGGGGACTGGAGACAATTTGAAGCTTTCTTT.